The present T cell receptor beta chain was sequenced within a study of pediatric ulcerative colitis. Study-wide findings and caveats: Clonal expansions reduced rectal repertoire diversity in acute severe colitis. Some T cells in rectal biopsies may come from blood, especially with overt colitis. Blood samples from a couple of patients yielded substantially fewer templates and were excluded from blood-rectal overlap analysis.

Each sample received Survey-level depth of up to 500,000 reads. The table came from immunoSEQ multiplex PCR; TCRdb's copy has only in-frame clones and leaves some out. The repertoire includes approximately 40,000 clones, 65% to 85% of them detected once, and about 9.1% sits in the top ten. The rectum was sampled with one to two pinch biopsies at colonoscopy. V dropped 6 bases and J dropped 9 bases, with 22 bases sitting between them. Germline V CDR1 and CDR2: MNHNS, SASEGT. The CDR3 runs to 15 residues. Of note for this clone: Its antigen is currently unknown.

The sequence came from a boy younger than 18 with severe ulcerative colitis. Sequencing was performed on gut tissue. This chain joins TRBV6-1 and TRBJ2-3, with a possible D match to TRBD2 (6 bases). CDR3 DNA: TGTGCCAGCAGCGCTACTAGTGGGGGGACTGAAACGCAGTATTTT. This codes for CASSATSGGTETQYF.